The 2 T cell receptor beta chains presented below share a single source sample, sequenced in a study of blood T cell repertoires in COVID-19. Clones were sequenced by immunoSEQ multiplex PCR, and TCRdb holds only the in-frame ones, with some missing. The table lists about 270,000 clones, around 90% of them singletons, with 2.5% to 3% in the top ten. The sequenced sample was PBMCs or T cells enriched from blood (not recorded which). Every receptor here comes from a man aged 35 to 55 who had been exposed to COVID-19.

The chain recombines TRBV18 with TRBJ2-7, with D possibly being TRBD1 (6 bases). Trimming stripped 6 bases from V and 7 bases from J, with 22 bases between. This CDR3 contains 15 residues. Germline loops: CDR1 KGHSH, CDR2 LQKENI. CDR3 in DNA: TGTGCCAGCTCCCTAACCCAGGCGGTACAGGGAGAGCAGTACTTC. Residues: CASSLTQAVQGEQYF.

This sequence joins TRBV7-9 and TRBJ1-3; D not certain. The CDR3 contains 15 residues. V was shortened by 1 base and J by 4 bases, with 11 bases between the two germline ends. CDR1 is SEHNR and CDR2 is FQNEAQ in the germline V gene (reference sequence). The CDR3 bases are TGTGCCAGCAGCTTAGTATCCACACCCGGAAACACCATATATTTT. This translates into CASSLVSTPGNTIYF.